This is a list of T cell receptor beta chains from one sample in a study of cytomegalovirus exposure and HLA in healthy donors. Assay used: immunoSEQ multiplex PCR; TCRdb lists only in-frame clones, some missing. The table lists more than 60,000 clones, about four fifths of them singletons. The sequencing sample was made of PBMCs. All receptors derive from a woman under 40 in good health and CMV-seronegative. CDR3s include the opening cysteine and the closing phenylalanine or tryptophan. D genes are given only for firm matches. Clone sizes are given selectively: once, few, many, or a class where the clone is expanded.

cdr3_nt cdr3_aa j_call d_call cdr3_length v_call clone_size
TGCGCCAGCAGCTTGGTCCAGATGAACACTGAAGCTTTCTTT CASSLVQMNTEAFF TRBJ1-1 - 14 TRBV5-1 -
TGTGCCAGCAGCGGTAGCGGGGGACATACAGATACGCAGTATTTT CASSGSGGHTDTQYF TRBJ2-3 TRBD2 15 TRBV9 once
TGTGCCTGGAGCGCCCCCTTCACTTTAGCGGATACGCAGTATTTT CAWSAPFTLADTQYF TRBJ2-3 - 15 TRBV30 -
TGTGCCAGCAGTCAATCCGGGACAGGATCCAACTATGGCTACACCTTC CASSQSGTGSNYGYTF TRBJ1-2 TRBD1 16 TRBV28 -
TGCGCCAGCAGAGGGACTAGCGGGAGTAGTGGTGAGCAGTTCTTC CASRGTSGSSGEQFF TRBJ2-1 TRBD2 15 TRBV5-1 -
TGCGCCAGCAAAGCCGGGACAGGGTTAAATCAGCCCCAGCATTTT CASKAGTGLNQPQHF TRBJ1-5 TRBD1 15 TRBV10-2 -
TGCGCCAGCAGCCAAGAGAATCGGGGGGCCTACGAGCAGTACTTC CASSQENRGAYEQYF TRBJ2-7 TRBD2 15 TRBV4-3 -
TGTGCCTGGAGTGCGGTAGCGGGAGGTTCAGATACGCAGTATTTT CAWSAVAGGSDTQYF TRBJ2-3 TRBD2 15 TRBV30 once
TGCGCCAGCAGCCAGGCCGGCAGGGGAGGGTACGAGCAGTACTTC CASSQAGRGGYEQYF TRBJ2-7 - 15 TRBV4-1 -
TGTGCCAGCACTAGCGGGAGGGCTTCCTACGAGCAGTACTTC CASTSGRASYEQYF TRBJ2-7 TRBD2 14 TRBV11-2 -
TGTGCCAGCAGCTTGGGGCCACAAAGATACACGGGGGAAGCTTTCTTT CASSLGPQRYTGEAFF TRBJ1-1 - 16 TRBV5-4 -
TGTGCCAGCAGCTTCTCAACAGGGTTGTACACTGAAGCTTTCTTT CASSFSTGLYTEAFF TRBJ1-1 - 15 TRBV7-9 -
TGTGCCACTTGGGCTAGCGGGGAATACAATGAGCAGTTCTTC CATWASGEYNEQFF TRBJ2-1 TRBD2 14 TRBV10-3 few
TGCGCCAGCAGCTTTCGGACAGGGGACACTGAAGCTTTCTTT CASSFRTGDTEAFF TRBJ1-1 TRBD1 14 TRBV5-1 -
TGTGCCAGCAGTTACTCGTACGGGAGAGATGGCTACACCTTC CASSYSYGRDGYTF TRBJ1-2 - 14 TRBV6-5 -
TGTGCCAGCAGTGAGGTGAGGGGGATGGGAGCTTTCTTT CASSEVRGMGAFF TRBJ1-1 - 13 TRBV6-1 -
TGCGCCAGCAGTCCTTATTCTTGGACGGTCGGGGGAGAACTGTTTTTT CASSPYSWTVGGELFF TRBJ1-4 - 16 TRBV10-2 -
TGTGCCAGCACCCTCGAGGGAGTGGCCTACAATGAGCAGTTCTTC CASTLEGVAYNEQFF TRBJ2-1 - 15 TRBV7-9 -
TGTGCCAGCCGGGGTGATGGCTACACCTTC CASRGDGYTF TRBJ1-2 - 10 TRBV6-1 -
TGCGCCAGCAGCTTCGGGACAGGGGTTGTTCAGCCCCAGCATTTT CASSFGTGVVQPQHF TRBJ1-5 TRBD1 15 TRBV4-1 -
TGTGCCAGCAGCTCCGGTGACAGGGGTGTTCAGCCCCAGCATTTT CASSSGDRGVQPQHF TRBJ1-5 TRBD1 15 TRBV7-6 -
TGCGCCAGCAACCAGGGGGATGGGGCCAACGTCCTGACTTTC CASNQGDGANVLTF TRBJ2-6 TRBD1 14 TRBV5-1 -
TGTGCCAGCAGCTTGAGAAGCGGGAGGTTGCTAGATACGCAGTATTTT CASSLRSGRLLDTQYF TRBJ2-3 TRBD2 16 TRBV5-4 -
TGTGCCAGCAGTACCCGGGGGAGGCGAGCCGAGCAGTACTTC CASSTRGRRAEQYF TRBJ2-7 - 14 TRBV6-5 -
TGTGCCAGCAGCTTAGTTTCAGCGGGGGCCCCTTACGAGCAGTACTTC CASSLVSAGAPYEQYF TRBJ2-7 TRBD2 16 TRBV7-2 once
TGCGCCAGCAGCCAAGATGAGGAACTCACAGATACGCAGTATTTT CASSQDEELTDTQYF TRBJ2-3 - 15 TRBV4-3 -
TGTGCCTGGAGTGTTAGCGTTAGGCTGGGGGAGCTGTTTTTT CAWSVSVRLGELFF TRBJ2-2 - 14 TRBV30 once
TGTGCCATCAGTCCGGGACAGGGAGAGCCCCAGCATTTT CAISPGQGEPQHF TRBJ1-5 TRBD1 13 TRBV10-3 -
TGTGCCAGCAGTGATCTAGCGGGGGCCACAGATACGCAGTATTTT CASSDLAGATDTQYF TRBJ2-3 TRBD2 15 TRBV6-1 few
TGTGCCAGCAGTTACAATGACAACTTGAACACTGAAGCTTTCTTT CASSYNDNLNTEAFF TRBJ1-1 - 15 TRBV6-5 -
TGTGCCAGCAGCTTAGCGGGAACAGGGACCTATGGCTACACCTTC CASSLAGTGTYGYTF TRBJ1-2 - 15 TRBV7-9 few
TGCAGCGTTTACAGGGGGAGGGAGCAGTACTTC CSVYRGREQYF TRBJ2-7 TRBD1 11 TRBV29-1 -
TGTGCCAGCAGCCAAAGCGGCAGCTCCTACAATGAGCAGTTCTTC CASSQSGSSYNEQFF TRBJ2-1 - 15 TRBV14 -
TGTGCCAGCAGCCAAGAAGGAAGGGGGCGCCGGGAAAAACTGTTTTTT CASSQEGRGRREKLFF TRBJ1-4 TRBD1 16 TRBV4-2 -
TGTGCCTGCAGCACGGGAGCGGATACGCAGTATTTT CACSTGADTQYF TRBJ2-3 - 12 TRBV30 -
TGCACCAGCAGCCAAGCCCTTTACCCTAAAATGAAGTATTTT CTSSQALYPKMKYF TRBJ2-3 - 14 TRBV1 -
TGTGCCTGGAATAGGGACATTCCCCGTGGCTACACCTTC CAWNRDIPRGYTF TRBJ1-2 - 13 TRBV30 -
TGTGCCAGCAGCCCCTCGGGACTAGCGGGACCTAGCACAGATACGCAGTATTTT CASSPSGLAGPSTDTQYF TRBJ2-3 TRBD2 18 TRBV28 -
TGTGCCTGGAGTGTAAATTTATACGAGCAGTACTTC CAWSVNLYEQYF TRBJ2-7 - 12 TRBV30 -
TGTGCCAGCAGTGAGGTGGGGCGCCCCTTCCCCCAGCATTTT CASSEVGRPFPQHF TRBJ1-5 - 14 TRBV25-1 -
TGCGCCAGCAGCACTGAGACAGGCCGGGGCACTGAAGCTTTCTTT CASSTETGRGTEAFF TRBJ1-1 - 15 TRBV5-1 -
TGTGCCTGGATCCCCGGGACAGGGTCGGGGAACACCATATATTTT CAWIPGTGSGNTIYF TRBJ1-3 TRBD1 15 TRBV30 -